What follows are 9 T cell receptor beta chains derived from one specimen sequenced in a study of blood T cell repertoires in COVID-19. TCRdb's copy holds only in-frame clones and misses some; the assay was immunoSEQ multiplex PCR. The sample carries approximately 150,000 clones, around 76% recorded once. Source material: peripheral blood. Receptors originate from a woman in her sixties or seventies with acute or convalescent COVID-19.

The chain carries TRBV28 and TRBJ2-2, with 7 bases lining up with TRBD2. This CDR3 contains 15 residues. Germline V gives CDR1 MDHEN, CDR2 SYDVKM. J was trimmed by 3 bases and V by 6 bases; bases with no gene match: 7. The CDR3 sequence is CASSSGGEDTGELFF. Written as DNA, the CDR3 is TGTGCCAGCAGCTCTGGGGGGGAGGACACCGGGGAGCTGTTTTTT.

This clone has only a few counts. The gene calls are TRBV3-1 (or the pseudogene TRBV3-2) and TRBJ1-2; the D is unclear. Germline values: CDR1 LGHDT, CDR2 YNNKEL (reference sequence). The CDR3 is made up of 14 amino acids. Between the trimmed V and J ends, which lost 1 base and 6 bases, there was a span of 12 bases. CDR3 region: CASSQGRGTDGYTF. The DNA for the CDR3 is TGTGCCAGCAGCCAAGGGCGAGGTACCGATGGCTACACCTTC.

This rearrangement joins TRBV2 to TRBJ1-3; D may be TRBD1 (6 bases). Per germline, CDR1 SNHLY and CDR2 FYNNEI. Trimming shortened V by 2 bases and J by 1 base, and 12 bases separated the two germline ends. The CDR3 sequence is 16 residues long. CDR3 in DNA: TGTGCCAGCAGTGAACGGATGACAGGTTCTGGAAACACCATATATTTT. Translation: CASSERMTGSGNTIYF.

This clone was counted once. This chain uses TRBV10-3 with TRBJ1-6; 9 bases align to TRBD1. Germline lookup yields CDR1 ENHRY and CDR2 SYGVKD. The J segment lost 7 bases and the V segment lost 4 bases, leaving 11 bases of the junction unmatched. This CDR3 is 17 amino acids long. CDR3 DNA: TGTGCCATCAGTGTGTCTTCCCGGGACAGGGCCAATTCACCCCTCCACTTT. It yields the protein CAISVSSRDRANSPLHF.

V is TRBV27 and J is TRBJ1-5, with 10 bases aligning to TRBD1. CDR3 size: 18 residues. CDR1 MNHEY and CDR2 SMNVEV come from the germline V gene (reference sequence). Losses at the gene ends were 5 bases for V and 2 bases for J; bases not matched to a gene: 12. CDR3 residues: CASSKGQGTPTGNQPQHF. The CDR3 DNA sequence: TGTGCCAGCAGTAAGGGACAGGGGACCCCTACGGGCAATCAGCCCCAGCATTTT.

The chain is built from TRBV5-1 and TRBJ1-6, with D possibly being TRBD1 (6 bases). The CDR3 has 14 residues. V was cut by 1 base and J by 9 bases, with 11 bases left in between. The germline gives CDR1 SGHRS, CDR2 YFSETQ. Here the CDR3 DNA reads TGCGCCAGCAGCTTGACAGGGAATGCTTCACCCCTCCACTTT. It is translated as CASSLTGNASPLHF.

The rearrangement links TRBV12-3 or TRBV12-4 to TRBJ2-2, with D hard to call. Trimming removed 4 bases at V and 4 bases at J, with 7 bases between. This CDR3 has 13 residues. CDR3 residues: CASSWAATGELFF. For the CDR3, the DNA is TGTGCCAGCAGTTGGGCTGCCACCGGGGAGCTGTTTTTT.

The chain is built from TRBV5-1 and TRBJ2-3; 11 bases fit TRBD2. The CDR3 spans 18 residues. V lost 0 bases, J lost 0 bases, and 6 bases stayed unmatched. CDR1 and CDR2 from the germline V gene are SGHRS and YFSETQ. CDR3 region: CASSLGWTSGRSTDTQYF. CDR3 nucleotide sequence: TGCGCCAGCAGCTTGGGTTGGACTAGCGGGCGTAGCACAGATACGCAGTATTTT.

The CDR3 loop is CASTWGRDYGYTF. The CDR3 DNA reads TGTGCCAGCACCTGGGGCAGGGACTATGGCTACACCTTC. The rearrangement uses TRBV28 and TRBJ1-2; possible D gene TRBD1, 5 bases. The CDR3 runs 13 residues. V was shortened by 7 bases and J by 3 bases, with 12 bases between the two germline ends. In germline, CDR1 is MDHEN, CDR2 SYDVKM.